This is a list of T cell receptor beta chains from one sample in a study of blood T cells in healthy people across ages. TCRdb re-derived calls from the 5' RACE reads in MiXCR, one entry per CDR3 protein. This table holds around 710,000 distinct CDR3 sequences, about 40% found once. Sequenced material: blood. All receptors derive from a woman aged 60-75 years in good health. Both conserved end residues are part of each CDR3. D genes are given only for firm matches. Not every row has a clone size; where given, it reads once, few, many or a size class.

clone size: few
J gene: TRBJ2-2
D gene: TRBD1
V gene: TRBV12-3/TRBV12-4
CDR3 protein: CASSSRDRGRPPPNTGELFF
CDR3 DNA: TGTGCCAGCAGTTCGCGGGACAGGGGGCGCCCTCCGCCGAACACCGGGGAGCTGTTTTTT

clone size: few
J gene: TRBJ2-7
D gene: TRBD1
V gene: TRBV2
CDR3 protein: CASSGQGGDEQYF
CDR3 DNA: TGTGCCAGCAGCGGACAGGGGGGTGACGAGCAGTACTTC

clone size: few
J gene: TRBJ2-7
D gene: .
V gene: TRBV5-1
CDR3 protein: CASSLPVPYEQYF
CDR3 DNA: TGCGCCAGCAGCTTGCCGGTCCCTTACGAGCAGTACTTC

clone size: .
J gene: TRBJ1-2
D gene: .
V gene: TRBV25-1
CDR3 protein: CASSSAYGGKDYGYTF
CDR3 DNA: TGTGCCAGCAGTTCAGCGTACGGGGGAAAAGACTATGGCTACACCTTC

clone size: .
J gene: TRBJ1-3
D gene: TRBD1
V gene: TRBV20-1
CDR3 protein: CSAREHRGSGNTIYF
CDR3 DNA: TGCAGTGCTAGAGAACACAGGGGGTCTGGAAACACCATATATTTT

clone size: few
J gene: TRBJ2-7
D gene: TRBD2
V gene: TRBV27
CDR3 protein: CASSFASGRGSYEQYF
CDR3 DNA: TGTGCCAGCAGTTTTGCTAGCGGGAGGGGTTCGTACGAGCAGTACTTC

clone size: .
J gene: TRBJ2-7
D gene: TRBD2
V gene: TRBV20-1
CDR3 protein: CSARDLGGLAGGGNEQYF
CDR3 DNA: TGCAGTGCTAGAGACCTCGGCGGACTAGCGGGAGGGGGCAATGAGCAGTACTTC

clone size: .
J gene: TRBJ2-5
D gene: .
V gene: TRBV7-2
CDR3 protein: CASSLNWGETQYF
CDR3 DNA: TGTGCCAGCAGCTTAAATTGGGGAGAGACCCAGTACTTC

clone size: .
J gene: TRBJ2-4
D gene: .
V gene: TRBV7-9
CDR3 protein: CATSEPSGKNIQYF
CDR3 DNA: TGTGCCACCTCAGAGCCTTCGGGCAAAAACATTCAGTACTTC

clone size: many
J gene: TRBJ1-1
D gene: .
V gene: TRBV7-2
CDR3 protein: CASRQESLNTEAFF
CDR3 DNA: TGTGCCAGCAGACAAGAGAGTTTGAACACTGAAGCTTTCTTT

clone size: .
J gene: TRBJ2-1
D gene: .
V gene: TRBV27
CDR3 protein: CASSLLERQFF
CDR3 DNA: TGTGCCAGCAGTTTACTCGAAAGGCAGTTCTTC

clone size: .
J gene: TRBJ2-3
D gene: .
V gene: TRBV24-1
CDR3 protein: CATSDAQETPWDTQYF
CDR3 DNA: TGTGCCACCAGTGACGCTCAGGAAACGCCGTGGGATACGCAGTATTTT

clone size: .
J gene: TRBJ1-1
D gene: .
V gene: TRBV6-2/TRBV6-3
CDR3 protein: CASSSEPLNTEAFF
CDR3 DNA: TGTGCCAGCAGCTCTGAACCTCTGAACACTGAAGCTTTCTTT

clone size: .
J gene: TRBJ1-2
D gene: .
V gene: TRBV6-5
CDR3 protein: CAGSPGRIFRGYTF
CDR3 DNA: TGTGCCGGCAGTCCGGGACGAATTTTTAGGGGCTACACCTTC

clone size: .
J gene: TRBJ2-1
D gene: .
V gene: TRBV11-3
CDR3 protein: CASSSAYNEQFF
CDR3 DNA: TGTGCCAGCAGCTCCGCTTACAATGAGCAGTTCTTC

clone size: .
J gene: TRBJ2-7
D gene: .
V gene: TRBV6-2/TRBV6-3
CDR3 protein: CASSYIPGAEITYEQYF
CDR3 DNA: TGTGCCAGCAGTTACATCCCGGGGGCGGAGATAACCTACGAGCAGTACTTC

clone size: few
J gene: TRBJ1-1
D gene: TRBD1
V gene: TRBV24-1
CDR3 protein: CATSDYRGTEAFF
CDR3 DNA: TGTGCCACCAGTGATTACAGGGGTACTGAAGCTTTCTTT

clone size: .
J gene: TRBJ1-6
D gene: .
V gene: TRBV6-1
CDR3 protein: CASCADPNSPLHF
CDR3 DNA: TGTGCCAGCTGTGCCGACCCTAATTCACCCCTCCACTTT

clone size: .
J gene: TRBJ2-5
D gene: .
V gene: TRBV20-1
CDR3 protein: CSASSPTGRIGTQYF
CDR3 DNA: TGCAGTGCTAGTTCCCCAACGGGGCGGATAGGGACCCAGTACTTC

clone size: .
J gene: TRBJ2-7
D gene: TRBD1
V gene: TRBV3-1
CDR3 protein: CASSQEGTEFYEQYF
CDR3 DNA: TGTGCCAGCAGCCAAGAGGGGACAGAGTTCTACGAGCAGTACTTC

clone size: few
J gene: TRBJ2-1
D gene: TRBD1
V gene: TRBV29-1
CDR3 protein: CSVEQLLGGSGTAKDNEQFF
CDR3 DNA: TGCAGCGTTGAACAGCTCCTAGGCGGATCCGGGACAGCGAAAGACAATGAGCAGTTCTTC

clone size: .
J gene: TRBJ2-1
D gene: TRBD2
V gene: TRBV12-5
CDR3 protein: CASGLQRTSGGYNEQFF
CDR3 DNA: TGTGCTAGTGGTTTGCAACGGACTAGCGGGGGGTACAATGAGCAGTTCTTC

clone size: .
J gene: TRBJ2-3
D gene: TRBD1
V gene: TRBV9
CDR3 protein: CASSVGGQSFSGDTQYF
CDR3 DNA: TGTGCCAGCAGCGTAGGGGGACAGTCCTTTAGTGGGGATACGCAGTATTTT

clone size: .
J gene: TRBJ1-3
D gene: TRBD1
V gene: TRBV4-2
CDR3 protein: CASSQVGDRGSGNTIYF
CDR3 DNA: TGTGCCAGCAGCCAAGTCGGAGACAGGGGTTCTGGAAACACCATATATTTT

clone size: .
J gene: TRBJ2-1
D gene: .
V gene: TRBV11-1
CDR3 protein: CASSTGRVPSPYNEQFF
CDR3 DNA: TGTGCCAGCAGCACCGGACGGGTGCCCAGCCCCTACAATGAGCAGTTCTTC

clone size: .
J gene: TRBJ2-5
D gene: TRBD2
V gene: TRBV2
CDR3 protein: CASSAQRGVNEQYF
CDR3 DNA: TGTGCCAGCAGTGCCCAGCGGGGGGTCAATGAGCAGTACTTC

clone size: .
J gene: TRBJ2-2
D gene: .
V gene: TRBV2
CDR3 protein: CASSEGDSTAGELFF
CDR3 DNA: TGTGCCAGCAGTGAAGGGGACTCAACCGCCGGGGAGCTGTTTTTT

clone size: few
J gene: TRBJ2-5
D gene: .
V gene: TRBV12-3/TRBV12-4
CDR3 protein: CASTNNGLPGVTQYF
CDR3 DNA: TGTGCCAGCACTAACAACGGACTCCCCGGCGTGACCCAGTACTTC

clone size: .
J gene: TRBJ2-7
D gene: TRBD2
V gene: TRBV4-1
CDR3 protein: CASSQETSVYEQYF
CDR3 DNA: TGCGCCAGCAGCCAAGAGACTAGCGTCTACGAGCAGTACTTC

clone size: many
J gene: TRBJ2-1
D gene: .
V gene: TRBV6-4
CDR3 protein: CASSEELQGYNEQFF
CDR3 DNA: TGTGCCAGCAGTGAGGAGTTACAGGGCTACAATGAGCAGTTCTTC

clone size: .
J gene: TRBJ2-3
D gene: TRBD2
V gene: TRBV27
CDR3 protein: CAGSLSASGGENTQYF
CDR3 DNA: TGTGCCGGCAGTTTATCGGCTAGCGGGGGGGAAAATACGCAGTATTTT

clone size: .
J gene: TRBJ2-5
D gene: TRBD1
V gene: TRBV20-1
CDR3 protein: CSAREIGQEETQYF
CDR3 DNA: TGCAGTGCTAGAGAGATAGGACAGGAGGAGACCCAGTACTTC

clone size: .
J gene: TRBJ2-1
D gene: .
V gene: TRBV7-2
CDR3 protein: CASSLVGTDYNEQFF
CDR3 DNA: TGTGCCAGCAGCTTAGTAGGGACTGACTACAATGAGCAGTTCTTC

clone size: few
J gene: TRBJ1-2
D gene: TRBD1
V gene: TRBV6-2/TRBV6-3
CDR3 protein: CASSFPGQGWDYGYTF
CDR3 DNA: TGTGCCAGCAGTTTCCCGGGACAGGGCTGGGACTATGGCTACACCTTC

clone size: .
J gene: TRBJ2-7
D gene: .
V gene: TRBV20-1
CDR3 protein: CSARDHRDSYNEQYF
CDR3 DNA: TGCAGTGCTAGAGATCACAGGGACTCCTACAATGAGCAGTACTTC

clone size: once
J gene: TRBJ1-3
D gene: .
V gene: TRBV20-1
CDR3 protein: CSAGISSGNTIYF
CDR3 DNA: TGCAGTGCCGGGATATCTTCTGGAAACACCATATATTTT

clone size: many
J gene: TRBJ2-6
D gene: .
V gene: TRBV20-1
CDR3 protein: CSARSLNRAGANVLTF
CDR3 DNA: TGCAGTGCTAGATCTCTTAACAGGGCTGGGGCCAACGTCCTGACTTTC

clone size: .
J gene: TRBJ2-7
D gene: TRBD1
V gene: TRBV11-2
CDR3 protein: CASSLEQGALYEQYF
CDR3 DNA: TGTGCCAGCAGCTTAGAACAGGGGGCTCTCTACGAGCAGTACTTC

clone size: many
J gene: TRBJ2-7
D gene: .
V gene: TRBV6-2/TRBV6-3
CDR3 protein: CASRSPEVVYEQYF
CDR3 DNA: TGTGCCAGCAGGTCCCCCGAAGTGGTCTACGAGCAGTACTTC

clone size: few
J gene: TRBJ2-1
D gene: TRBD2
V gene: TRBV9
CDR3 protein: CASSFRLAGSHDNEQFF
CDR3 DNA: TGTGCCAGCAGCTTCCGACTAGCGGGCTCTCACGACAATGAGCAGTTCTTC

clone size: .
J gene: TRBJ1-1
D gene: TRBD1
V gene: TRBV29-1
CDR3 protein: CSVEGDQGASGEAFF
CDR3 DNA: TGCAGCGTTGAAGGGGATCAGGGGGCGAGCGGTGAAGCTTTCTTT

clone size: few
J gene: TRBJ2-5
D gene: .
V gene: TRBV5-1
CDR3 protein: CASSAGLGETQYF
CDR3 DNA: TGCGCCAGCAGCGCGGGTCTTGGGGAGACCCAGTACTTC

clone size: .
J gene: TRBJ2-7
D gene: TRBD2
V gene: TRBV7-9
CDR3 protein: CASSLVLAEYNEQYF
CDR3 DNA: TGTGCCAGCAGCTTAGTACTAGCGGAGTACAATGAGCAGTACTTC

clone size: few
J gene: TRBJ2-5
D gene: .
V gene: TRBV5-1
CDR3 protein: CASSLSQGSWETQYF
CDR3 DNA: TGCGCCAGCAGCTTGTCTCAGGGTTCTTGGGAGACCCAGTACTTC

clone size: .
J gene: TRBJ2-3
D gene: .
V gene: TRBV25-1
CDR3 protein: CASSGLHHTQYF
CDR3 DNA: TGTGCCAGCAGTGGACTCCATCATACGCAGTATTTT

clone size: .
J gene: TRBJ2-3
D gene: .
V gene: TRBV7-2
CDR3 protein: CASSLEGGTSDTQYF
CDR3 DNA: TGTGCCAGCAGCTTAGAGGGGGGAACCTCAGATACGCAGTATTTT

clone size: .
J gene: TRBJ2-2
D gene: TRBD2
V gene: TRBV12-3/TRBV12-4
CDR3 protein: CASRGLAGDTGELFF
CDR3 DNA: TGTGCCAGCAGGGGACTAGCGGGGGACACCGGGGAGCTGTTTTTT

clone size: .
J gene: TRBJ2-1
D gene: .
V gene: TRBV7-9
CDR3 protein: CASSLSRKEITYNEQFF
CDR3 DNA: TGTGCCAGCAGCTTAAGTAGGAAGGAGATCACCTACAATGAGCAGTTCTTC

clone size: .
J gene: TRBJ2-7
D gene: .
V gene: TRBV5-1
CDR3 protein: CVSNAGEVWYF
CDR3 DNA: TGCGTCAGCAACGCAGGGGAGGTTTGGTACTTC

clone size: .
J gene: TRBJ2-1
D gene: .
V gene: TRBV3-1
CDR3 protein: CASSQGPGGNEQFF
CDR3 DNA: TGTGCCAGCAGCCAGGGACCCGGGGGCAATGAGCAGTTCTTC

clone size: few
J gene: TRBJ2-1
D gene: .
V gene: TRBV5-1
CDR3 protein: CASHMGGEQFF
CDR3 DNA: TGCGCCAGCCACATGGGGGGTGAGCAGTTCTTC

clone size: few
J gene: TRBJ2-3
D gene: .
V gene: TRBV6-6
CDR3 protein: CASSYSGARATDTQYF
CDR3 DNA: TGTGCCAGCAGTTACTCAGGGGCCCGAGCCACAGATACGCAGTATTTT

clone size: .
J gene: TRBJ2-3
D gene: TRBD1
V gene: TRBV20-1
CDR3 protein: CSARDSGTASDTQYF
CDR3 DNA: TGCAGTGCTAGAGATTCGGGGACAGCATCAGATACGCAGTATTTT

clone size: once
J gene: TRBJ2-1
D gene: .
V gene: TRBV11-1
CDR3 protein: CASNSEKYNEQFF
CDR3 DNA: TGTGCCAGCAATAGCGAGAAGTACAATGAGCAGTTCTTC